The rows below give T cell receptor beta chains drawn from one sample of a study of cytomegalovirus exposure and HLA in healthy donors. Only in-frame clones appear in the TCRdb table, and some are missing; sequencing was by immunoSEQ multiplex PCR. The repertoire holds fewer than 250,000 clones, with almost 80% as singletons. Sequenced sample: PBMCs. These receptors originate from a woman in her late teens or twenties in good health and CMV-seronegative. Both conserved end residues are part of each CDR3. A D gene is named only where the DNA matches it firmly. The listing skips clone size in some rows; elsewhere it reads once, few, many or a size class.

j_gene | d_gene | abundance | v_gene | CDR3aa | CDR3nt
TRBJ2-3 | TRBD2 | - | TRBV18 | CASSHRTRLSGGSDTQYF | TGTGCCAGCTCTCATAGAACCCGGCTTAGCGGGGGATCAGATACGCAGTATTTT
TRBJ2-5 | TRBD2 | - | TRBV19 | CASSIRREGTQYF | TGTGCCAGTAGTATTAGGCGGGAGGGGACCCAGTACTTC
TRBJ1-5 | - | - | TRBV9 | CASSPSGDQPQHF | TGTGCCAGCAGCCCCTCGGGGGATCAGCCCCAGCATTTT
TRBJ1-4 | - | - | TRBV27 | CASSPLSTGTGEKLFF | TGTGCCAGCAGTCCCCTTTCGACCGGTACGGGGGAAAAACTGTTTTTT
TRBJ2-2 | - | - | TRBV5-4 | CASSRGGTNTGELFF | TGTGCCAGCAGCCGCGGGGGCACGAACACCGGGGAGCTGTTTTTT
TRBJ1-4 | - | - | TRBV15 | CATSRDLLPGHQEPATNEKLFF | TGTGCCACCAGCAGAGATCTTCTGCCGGGACATCAAGAACCTGCAACTAATGAAAAACTGTTTTTT
TRBJ1-5 | - | - | TRBV6-1 | CASVSLSYSNQPQHF | TGTGCCAGTGTCTCTTTGTCCTATAGCAATCAGCCCCAGCATTTT
TRBJ2-1 | TRBD2 | - | TRBV5-1 | CASSYLAGGPAEQFF | TGCGCCAGCAGCTATTTAGCGGGAGGGCCGGCTGAGCAGTTCTTC
TRBJ2-7 | - | - | TRBV6-1 | CASTPRGYYEQYF | TGTGCCAGCACCCCAAGGGGGTACTACGAGCAGTACTTC
TRBJ1-2 | - | - | TRBV18 | CASSPQQANYGYTF | TGTGCCAGCTCACCGCAGCAGGCAAACTATGGCTACACCTTC
TRBJ1-5 | TRBD1 | - | TRBV28 | CASSSPDRESQPQHF | TGTGCCAGCAGTTCACCCGACAGGGAAAGTCAGCCCCAGCATTTT
TRBJ2-7 | - | - | TRBV14 | CASSQGGGSPYEQYF | TGTGCCAGCAGCCAAGGGGGCGGATCGCCCTACGAGCAGTACTTC
TRBJ1-1 | TRBD1 | - | TRBV19 | CASSTGQGAAEAFF | TGTGCCAGTAGTACAGGACAGGGGGCCGCTGAAGCTTTCTTT
TRBJ2-7 | - | - | TRBV6-5 | CASSYGGGRVTYEQYF | TGTGCCAGCAGTTACGGAGGCGGAAGGGTTACCTACGAGCAGTACTTC
TRBJ1-2 | - | - | TRBV5-8 | CASRPQPRVSNYGYTF | TGTGCCAGCAGACCCCAGCCCAGGGTTTCTAACTATGGCTACACCTTC
TRBJ1-2 | - | - | TRBV4-2 | CASSQAGNYGYTF | TGTGCCAGCAGCCAAGCAGGGAACTATGGCTACACCTTC
TRBJ1-3 | - | - | TRBV7-6 | CASSFSGSGNTIYF | TGTGCCAGCAGCTTTTCAGGGTCAGGGAACACCATATATTTT
TRBJ1-5 | TRBD1 | - | TRBV27 | CASSWTGGKNQPQHF | TGTGCCAGCAGTTGGACAGGGGGCAAGAATCAGCCCCAGCATTTT
TRBJ2-1 | TRBD1 | - | TRBV18 | CASSGDRYNEQFF | TGTGCCAGCTCCGGGGACAGATACAATGAGCAGTTCTTC
TRBJ1-5 | - | few | TRBV7-2 | CASSYSQGGQPQHF | TGTGCCAGCAGCTACTCTCAGGGCGGTCAGCCCCAGCATTTT
TRBJ2-3 | TRBD2 | - | TRBV30 | CAWSHGLAGGVDTQYF | TGTGCCTGGAGTCACGGACTAGCGGGAGGAGTAGATACGCAGTATTTT
TRBJ2-6 | TRBD1 | - | TRBV10-3 | CAISEEGQGTLGANVLTF | TGTGCCATCAGTGAAGAGGGACAGGGAACGTTAGGGGCCAACGTCCTGACTTTC
TRBJ1-4 | - | - | TRBV15 | CATSSRLTATNEKLFF | TGTGCCACCAGCAGTCGGTTAACAGCAACTAATGAAAAACTGTTTTTT
TRBJ2-7 | - | - | TRBV2 | CASSYDPSYEQYF | TGTGCCAGCAGCTACGATCCCTCCTACGAGCAGTACTTC
TRBJ1-2 | - | few | TRBV5-1 | CASSLDRANYGYTF | TGCGCCAGCAGCTTGGACAGAGCTAACTATGGCTACACCTTC
TRBJ2-2 | TRBD2 | - | TRBV9 | CASSVYSGGESGELFF | TGTGCCAGCAGCGTCTATAGCGGGGGCGAATCAGGGGAGCTGTTTTTT
TRBJ1-5 | - | - | TRBV4-2 | CTSSQGQFSNQPQHF | TGTACCAGCAGCCAAGGACAGTTTAGCAATCAGCCCCAGCATTTT
TRBJ2-6 | - | - | TRBV19 | CASSMTSGANVLTF | TGTGCCAGTAGTATGACTTCTGGGGCCAACGTCCTGACTTTC
TRBJ2-2 | TRBD2 | - | TRBV6-5 | CASSYSPSAGAGELFF | TGTGCCAGCAGTTACTCGCCATCAGCGGGAGCCGGGGAGCTGTTTTTT
TRBJ2-5 | TRBD2 | once | TRBV18 | CASSPQLAGVETQYF | TGTGCCAGCTCACCGCAACTAGCGGGAGTGGAGACCCAGTACTTC
TRBJ2-3 | TRBD2 | - | TRBV5-6 | CASSTLSGDTDTQYF | TGTGCCAGCTCCACACTTAGCGGGGACACAGATACGCAGTATTTT
TRBJ2-3 | TRBD1 | - | TRBV6-4 | CASSVRQGRTDTQYF | TGTGCCAGCAGTGTCAGACAGGGGCGCACAGATACGCAGTATTTT
TRBJ2-2 | - | once | TRBV27 | CASSLRGMVTGELFF | TGTGCCAGCAGTCTCAGGGGAATGGTAACCGGGGAGCTGTTTTTT
TRBJ2-5 | - | - | TRBV28 | CACSVMLQTQYF | TGTGCTTGCAGCGTGATGCTGCAGACCCAGTACTTC
TRBJ2-7 | TRBD2 | - | TRBV29-1 | CSVQSSGTYEQYF | TGCAGCGTCCAATCCAGCGGGACCTACGAGCAGTACTTC
TRBJ2-3 | - | once | TRBV11-2 | CASSQTASTDTQYF | TGTGCCAGCAGCCAAACTGCTAGCACAGATACGCAGTATTTT
TRBJ1-4 | - | - | TRBV7-2 | CASSLGQTSGNEKLFF | TGTGCCAGCAGCTTAGGACAGACCTCCGGTAATGAAAAACTGTTTTTT
TRBJ1-2 | TRBD1 | - | TRBV19 | CASSTQGASDYGYTF | TGTGCCAGTAGTACCCAGGGGGCAAGTGACTATGGCTACACCTTC
TRBJ1-6 | - | - | TRBV19 | CATGEERSPLHF | TGTGCCACGGGGGAAGAAAGGTCACCCCTCCACTTT
TRBJ1-4 | - | - | TRBV30 | CAWSVGRVAEKLFF | TGTGCCTGGAGTGTTGGGAGGGTAGCAGAAAAACTGTTTTTT